Presented here are 23 T cell receptor beta chains from one specimen sequenced in a study of regulatory T cells in long-lasting Graves disease. TCR beta libraries were built with iRepertoire HTBI primers and Arm-PCR of CDR3 regions. TCRdb re-analysed the multiplex PCR reads in MiXCR, keeping a single row per CDR3 protein. The sample holds hundreds of thousands of distinct CDR3 sequences, 20% to 25% seen once. The time point denotes: persistent/refractory GD, antithyroid drugs over 5 years with positive TRAb. The TCR library was made from RNA that had been extracted from PBMCs in TRIzol. Sample: peripheral blood mononuclear cells (PBMCs), taken when the disease was refractory, from a patient treated with antithyroid drugs. The receptors stem from a female donor with Graves disease.

The table lists this clonotype with a few counts. The chain carries TRBV7-2 and TRBJ1-3, with D possibly being TRBD1 (5 bases). The length of the CDR3 is 14 residues. CDR1 and CDR2 (germline): SGHTA, FQGNSA. V was pared by 5 bases and J by 5 bases, with 13 bases between. The CDR3 sequence: CASSPPGARNTIYF. The CDR3 DNA reads as TGTGCCAGCAGCCCTCCCGGGGCAAGAAACACCATATATTTT.

This clonotype was detected many times. The chain carries TRBV5-5 and TRBJ1-3; no definite D call. The CDR3 covers 17 residues. The V gene lost 0 bases and the J gene lost 1 base, with 14 bases spanning the gap. CDR1 is SGHKS, CDR2 YYEKEE, per germline (reference sequence). The CDR3 region is CASSLGPTGASGNTIYF. The CDR3 DNA follows: TGTGCCAGCAGCTTGGGACCCACGGGCGCGTCTGGAAACACCATATATTTT. Full variable domain (outside the CDR3, taken from reference TRBV5-5 and TRBJ1-3): DAGVTQSPTHLIKTRGQQVTLRCSPISGHKSVSWYQQVLGQGPQFIFQYYEKEERGRGNFPDRFSARQFPNYSSELNVNALLLGDSALYLCASSLGPTGASGNTIYFGEGSWLTVV.

The sample holds many counts of this clonotype. In DNA form, the CDR3 reads TGTGCCAGCAGTCCCCGCCTAGCGGGAGCCCTGGTCGGGACCCAGTACTTC. Translating gives CASSPRLAGALVGTQYF. The chain combines TRBV28 with TRBJ2-5; 10 bases are shared with TRBD2. V gave up 5 bases and J gave up 7 bases; unmatched junction bases: 16. CDR1 and CDR2 from the germline V gene are MDHEN and SYDVKM. The CDR3 is made up of 17 amino acids.

This clonotype was found a few times. A much larger clone differs by one base, so this may be a read error. The CDR3 does not end in the conserved phenylalanine or tryptophan, so this is likely a read error. V gene TRBV6-2 or TRBV6-3 combines with J gene TRBJ2-5, with D possibly TRBD2 on 5 matching bases. The germline V gene has CDR1 MNHEY and CDR2 SVGEGT. Trimming shortened V by 6 bases and J by 1 base, and 12 bases separated the two germline ends. The CDR3 spans 14 residues. The CDR3 loop is CASSQAAVQETQYL. CDR3 nucleotides: TGTGCCAGCAGCCAAGCAGCGGTCCAAGAGACCCAGTACCTC.

V usage is TRBV19 and J usage is TRBJ2-2, with 9 bases that match TRBD2. V shed 6 bases and J 4 bases; nucleotides not matched to a gene: 9. Germline CDR1 LNHDA, CDR2 SQIVND (reference sequence). CDR3 length: 16 amino acids. CDR3 nucleotides: TGTGCCAGTAGCTATGATAGGACTAGCGTCACCGGGGAGCTGTTTTTT. This codes for CASSYDRTSVTGELFF.

This clonotype was counted many times. CDR3 in amino acids: CASSLWGTGGETSGSPYEQYF. The DNA for the CDR3 is TGTGCCAGCAGTTTATGGGGGACAGGGGGAGAGACTAGCGGGAGTCCCTACGAGCAGTACTTC. The rearrangement uses TRBV28 and TRBJ2-7; TRBD2 is a possible D gene (12 bases). The germline gives CDR1 MDHEN, CDR2 SYDVKM. V was pared by 0 bases and J by 2 bases, with 29 bases between. This CDR3 has 21 residues.

The V call is TRBV3-1, the J call TRBJ1-3; a weak D match, TRBD1 (6 bases). The CDR3 length is 14 residues. Trimming shortened V by 5 bases and J by 2 bases, and 10 bases separated the two germline ends. Germline assignment: CDR1 LGHDT and CDR2 YNNKEL (reference sequence). CDR3 DNA sequence: TGTGCCAGCAGCAAACAGGGTACTGGAAACACCATATATTTT. It specifies CASSKQGTGNTIYF.

Ten or more counts support this clonotype. This chain connects TRBV11-1 to TRBJ2-5; no clear D gene. The CDR3 consists of 16 residues. V lost 4 bases and J lost 5, with 20 bases in between. Germline loops: CDR1 SGHAT, CDR2 FQDESV (reference sequence). The CDR3 region is CASSYRRTPGEETQYF. DNA for the CDR3: TGTGCCAGCAGCTACCGACGGACGCCCGGCGAGGAGACCCAGTACTTC.

This clonotype came up many times. The chain carries TRBV28 and TRBJ2-7; 10 bases agree with TRBD1. The CDR3 sequence is 15 residues long. Germline trimming cut 3 bases from V and 6 bases from J; bases unmatched to any gene: 8. The germline V gene has CDR1 MDHEN and CDR2 SYDVKM. In DNA, the CDR3 is TGTGCCAGCAGTTTGTCCGGGACAGGGGACATCGAGCAGTACTTC. This gives the protein CASSLSGTGDIEQYF.

This rearrangement joins TRBV29-1 to TRBJ2-4, with D tentatively TRBD2 (7 bases). Trimming left V 5 bases short and J 6 bases short, with 17 bases between. CDR3 length equals 14 residues. Germline CDR1 SQVTM, CDR2 ANQGSEA. The CDR3 is CSVRGGGALNIQYF. The CDR3 DNA is TGCAGCGTTCGTGGGGGGGGGGCCCTAAACATTCAGTACTTC.

This clonotype was detected ten times or more. Written as DNA, the CDR3 is TGTGCCAGCAGCCCGAACAGTGGGACCGCCTACGAGCAGTACTTC. It specifies CASSPNSGTAYEQYF. The chain is built from TRBV7-2 and TRBJ2-7, with D perhaps given as TRBD1 or TRBD2 (5 bases each). Germline loops: CDR1 SGHTA, CDR2 FQGNSA. V shed 5 bases and J shed 2 bases, with 16 bases lying between them. This CDR3 is built from 15 residues.

This chain links TRBV7-6 with TRBJ2-7; D is ambiguous. This CDR3 is built from 14 residues. Per the germline V gene, CDR1 is SGHVS and CDR2 is FNYEAQ. V was pared by 2 bases and J by 0 bases, with 8 bases between. For the CDR3, the DNA is TGTGCCAGCAGCTTACAGGCGAACTCCTACGAGCAGTACTTC. Translating it yields CASSLQANSYEQYF.

This clonotype was seen ten or more times. The rearrangement uses TRBV27 and TRBJ2-7; D might be TRBD1 (7 bases). This CDR3 is 16 amino acids long. V was cut by 1 base and J by 2 bases, with 15 bases left in between. Germline V gene lookup returns CDR1 MNHEY and CDR2 SMNVEV (reference sequence). DNA for the CDR3: TGTGCCAGCAGTTTATTCGGGGGACAGAATACCTACGAGCAGTACTTC. Its translation is CASSLFGGQNTYEQYF.

Ten or more counts support this clonotype. The CDR3 protein is CASSLEGFEETQYF. DNA of the CDR3: TGTGCCAGCAGCTTAGAGGGATTTGAAGAGACCCAGTACTTC. This sequence joins TRBV7-9 and TRBJ2-5; D gene uncertain. V lost 1 base, J lost 3 bases, and 9 bases lay in between. Germline CDR1 SEHNR, CDR2 FQNEAQ (reference sequence). CDR3 size: 14 residues.

In this sample, this clonotype turned up many times. CDR3 region: CASSDRGKRFVTEAFF. CDR3 coding DNA: TGTGCCAGCAGCGACAGGGGGAAACGGTTTGTGACTGAAGCTTTCTTT. The genes are TRBV6-1 and TRBJ1-1, with 9 bases aligning to TRBD1. Germline-derived CDR1 and CDR2 are MNHNS and SASEGT. The CDR3 covers 16 residues. The junction had 13 bases not matched to a gene; V was cut back by 6 bases and J by 5 bases.

V and J are TRBV5-1 and TRBJ2-5; 10 bases match TRBD2. The V segment lost 0 bases and the J segment 5 bases; nucleotides outside the gene matches: 10. The CDR3 consists of 17 residues. Germline loops: CDR1 SGHRS, CDR2 YFSETQ. CDR3 in DNA: TGCGCCAGCAGCTTGGCCGGGACTAGCGATCGGTGGGAGACCCAGTACTTC. Amino acid sequence: CASSLAGTSDRWETQYF.

This clonotype was seen repeatedly, ten times or more. V gene TRBV28 combines with J gene TRBJ1-5; TRBD1 agrees at 8 bases. This CDR3 contains 17 residues. Germline V gene sequence: CDR1 MDHEN, CDR2 SYDVKM. Losses at the gene ends were 4 bases for V and 3 bases for J; bases not matched to a gene: 11. The CDR3 loop reads CASSSGTGGLNNQPQHF. CDR3 sequence (DNA): TGTGCCAGCAGTTCCGGGACAGGAGGCCTCAACAATCAGCCCCAGCATTTT.

This sequence joins TRBV11-3 and TRBJ2-2, with D maybe TRBD2 (6 bases). CDR1 and CDR2 (germline): SGHNT, YENEEA. The CDR3 is 16 amino acids. The V end lost 5 bases, the J end lost 0 bases, and 13 bases lay between the germline ends. Written as DNA, the CDR3 is TGTGCCAGCAGCGAAACCGGGACTGCGAACACCGGGGAGCTGTTTTTT. Its protein is CASSETGTANTGELFF.

CDR3 sequence (DNA): TGTGCCAGCAGTGTGCAGCCCTATGGCTACACCTTC. Protein sequence: CASSVQPYGYTF. The chain joins TRBV28 to TRBJ1-2, with unresolved D. The CDR3 runs to 12 residues. The V gene's germline CDR1 is MDHEN and CDR2 SYDVKM. V lost 5 bases and J 4 bases, leaving 8 bases between the germline ends.

This clonotype was found a few times. The V and J genes are TRBV29-1 and TRBJ1-1; D ambiguous. V lost 3 bases to trimming and J lost 10 bases, with 18 bases between them. Per germline, CDR1 SQVTM and CDR2 ANQGSEA. The CDR3 runs to 13 residues. CDR3 in DNA: TGCAGCGTTGAGGGAAAAGACACATCTGGAGCTTTCTTT. Protein: CSVEGKDTSGAFF. Complete variable domain (other parts from reference TRBV29-1 and TRBJ1-1): SAVISQKPSRDICQRGTSLTIQCQVDSQVTMMFWYRQQPGQSLTLIATANQGSEATYESGFVIDKFPISRPNLTFSTLTVSNMSPEDSSIYLCSVEGKDTSGAFFGQGTRLTVV.

This chain connects TRBV7-9 to TRBJ1-1; D remains ambiguous. The CDR3 spans 15 residues. Germline loops: CDR1 SEHNR, CDR2 FQNEAQ (reference sequence). V was clipped by 1 base and J by 0 bases, with 9 bases between them. CDR3 amino acids: CASSLVVRLNTEAFF. The CDR3 coding sequence is TGTGCCAGCAGCTTAGTGGTCAGGTTGAACACTGAAGCTTTCTTT. The full variable domain, in which reference TRBV7-9 and TRBJ1-1 provide the parts outside the CDR3, is DTGVSQNPRHKITKRGQNVTFRCDPISEHNRLYWYRQTLGQGPEFLTYFQNEAQLEKSRLLSDRFSAERPKGSFSTLEIQRTEQGDSAMYLCASSLVVRLNTEAFFGQGTRLTVV.

This clonotype was seen a handful of times. The chain carries TRBV7-9 and TRBJ1-2, with 7 bases fitting TRBD1. Germline assignment: CDR1 SEHNR and CDR2 FQNEAQ (reference sequence). The CDR3 has 15 residues. J lost 8 bases, V lost 1 base, and 10 bases had no gene match. CDR3 sequence (DNA): TGTGCCAGCAGCTTAGTAGATGAGGGGGCGGAAGGCTACACCTTC. It is translated as CASSLVDEGAEGYTF. Based on the CDR3 plus reference TRBV7-9 and TRBJ1-2, the full variable domain is DTGVSQNPRHKITKRGQNVTFRCDPISEHNRLYWYRQTLGQGPEFLTYFQNEAQLEKSRLLSDRFSAERPKGSFSTLEIQRTEQGDSAMYLCASSLVDEGAEGYTFGSGTRLTVV.

The chain is built from TRBV27 and TRBJ1-1; D uncertain. Trimming shortened V by 3 bases and J by 6 bases, and 20 bases separated the two germline ends. This CDR3 has 16 amino acids. CDR1 MNHEY and CDR2 SMNVEV come from the germline V gene (reference sequence). CDR3 in DNA: TGTGCCAGCAGTTTTAATAGCATCGGTCCATTCCCTGAAGCTTTCTTT. Translated, it gives CASSFNSIGPFPEAFF.